This TCR beta chain came from a study of T cells expressing NK-cell markers. Per germline, CDR1 SGHRS and CDR2 YFSETQ. The CDR3 spans 15 residues. TCRdb reprocessed the 5' RACE reads and reports one entry per CDR3 protein, with no DNA. The sample totals 500,000 or so distinct CDR3 sequences; its top ten clones hold around 4%. This receptor was obtained from a man aged 18 to 30 in good health. Source material: blood T cells: a sorted CD56 or NKG2C T cell subset, CD4+ or CD8+ T cells, or bulk PBMC T cells (not recorded which). This chain uses TRBV5-1 with TRBJ1-4; TCRdb's assignment of TRBD1 cannot be checked, as there is no DNA. The CDR3 here is CASSWWDGSNEKLFF.